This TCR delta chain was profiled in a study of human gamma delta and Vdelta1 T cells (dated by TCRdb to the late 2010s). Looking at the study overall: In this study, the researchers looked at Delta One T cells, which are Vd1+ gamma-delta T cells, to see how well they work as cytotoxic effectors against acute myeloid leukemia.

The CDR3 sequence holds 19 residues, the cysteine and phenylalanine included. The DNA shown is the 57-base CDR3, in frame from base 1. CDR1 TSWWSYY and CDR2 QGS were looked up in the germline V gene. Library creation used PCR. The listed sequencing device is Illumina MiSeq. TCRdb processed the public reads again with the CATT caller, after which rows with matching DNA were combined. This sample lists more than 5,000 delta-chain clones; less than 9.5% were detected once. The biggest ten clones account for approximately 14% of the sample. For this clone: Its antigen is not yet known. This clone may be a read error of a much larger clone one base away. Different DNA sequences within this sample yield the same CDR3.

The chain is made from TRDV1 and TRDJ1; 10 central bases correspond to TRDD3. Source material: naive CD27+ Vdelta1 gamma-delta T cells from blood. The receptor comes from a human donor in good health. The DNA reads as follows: TGTGCTCTTGGTAACTCTCGGAGGGGGGATACGCGAGGGACCGATAAACTTATCTTT. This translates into CALGNSRRGDTRGTDKLIF.